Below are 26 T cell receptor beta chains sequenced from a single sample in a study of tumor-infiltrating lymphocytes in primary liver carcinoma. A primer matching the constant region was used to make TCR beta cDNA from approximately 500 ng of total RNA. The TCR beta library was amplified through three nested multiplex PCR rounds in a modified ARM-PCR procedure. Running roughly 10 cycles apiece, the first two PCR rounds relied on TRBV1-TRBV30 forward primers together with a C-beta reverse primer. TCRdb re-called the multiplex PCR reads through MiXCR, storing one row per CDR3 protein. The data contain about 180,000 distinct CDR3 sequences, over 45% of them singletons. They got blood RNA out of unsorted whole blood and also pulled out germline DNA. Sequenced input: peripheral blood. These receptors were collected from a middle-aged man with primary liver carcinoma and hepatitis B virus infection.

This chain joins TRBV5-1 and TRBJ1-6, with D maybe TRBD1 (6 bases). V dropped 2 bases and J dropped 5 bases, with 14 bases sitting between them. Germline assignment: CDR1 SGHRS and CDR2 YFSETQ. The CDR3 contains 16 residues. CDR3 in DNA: TGCGCCAGCAGCTTAATTACAGGGTTGAATAATTCACCCCTCCACTTT. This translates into CASSLITGLNNSPLHF.

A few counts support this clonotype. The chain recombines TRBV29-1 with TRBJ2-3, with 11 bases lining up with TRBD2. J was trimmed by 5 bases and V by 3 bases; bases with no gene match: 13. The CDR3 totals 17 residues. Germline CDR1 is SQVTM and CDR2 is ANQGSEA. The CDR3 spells CSVDNLAGGGGGDTQYF. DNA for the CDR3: TGCAGCGTTGACAATCTAGCGGGAGGTGGGGGGGGAGATACGCAGTATTTT.

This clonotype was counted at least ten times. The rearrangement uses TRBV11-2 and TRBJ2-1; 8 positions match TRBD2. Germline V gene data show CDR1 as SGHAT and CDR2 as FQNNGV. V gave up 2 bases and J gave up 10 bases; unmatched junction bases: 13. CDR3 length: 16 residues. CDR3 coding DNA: TGTGCCAGCAGCTTACGGCGGGAGGCCCTGATAAAGGAGCAGTTCTTC. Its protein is CASSLRREALIKEQFF. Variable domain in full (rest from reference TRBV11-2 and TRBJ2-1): EAGVAQSPRYKIIEKRQSVAFWCNPISGHATLYWYQQILGQGPKLLIQFQNNGVVDDSQLPKDRFSAERLKGVDSTLKIQPAKLEDSAVYLCASSLRREALIKEQFFGPGTRLTVL.

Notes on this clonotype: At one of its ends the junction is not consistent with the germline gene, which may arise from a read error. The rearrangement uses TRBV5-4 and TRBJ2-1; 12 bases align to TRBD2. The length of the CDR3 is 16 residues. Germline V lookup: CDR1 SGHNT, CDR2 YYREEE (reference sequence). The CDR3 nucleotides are TGTGCCAGCAGCTTGGGTGCTAGCGGGAGGGCCTTTGAGCAGCTCTTC. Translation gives CASSLGASGRAFEQLF.

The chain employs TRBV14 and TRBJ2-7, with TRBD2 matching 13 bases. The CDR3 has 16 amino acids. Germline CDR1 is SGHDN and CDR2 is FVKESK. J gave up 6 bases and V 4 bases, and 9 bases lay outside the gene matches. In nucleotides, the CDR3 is TGTGCCAGCAGCCCCCCTGGACTAGCGGGAGTGTTCGAGCAGTACTTC. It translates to CASSPPGLAGVFEQYF.

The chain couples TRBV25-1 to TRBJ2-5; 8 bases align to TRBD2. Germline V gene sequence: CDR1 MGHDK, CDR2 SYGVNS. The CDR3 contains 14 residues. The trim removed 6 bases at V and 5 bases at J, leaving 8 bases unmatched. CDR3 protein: CASSQRGGEETQYF. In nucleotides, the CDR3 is TGTGCCAGCAGCCAACGGGGGGGTGAGGAGACCCAGTACTTC.

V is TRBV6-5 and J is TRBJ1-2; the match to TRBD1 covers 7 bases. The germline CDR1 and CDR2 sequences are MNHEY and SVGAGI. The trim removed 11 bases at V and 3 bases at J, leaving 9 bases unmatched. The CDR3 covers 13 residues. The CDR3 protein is CAGRPDRDYGYTF. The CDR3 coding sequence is TGTGCCGGTAGACCCGACAGGGACTATGGCTACACCTTC.

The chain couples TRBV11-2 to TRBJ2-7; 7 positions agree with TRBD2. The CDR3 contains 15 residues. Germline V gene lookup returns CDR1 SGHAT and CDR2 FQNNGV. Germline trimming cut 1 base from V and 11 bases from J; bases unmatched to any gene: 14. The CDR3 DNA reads TGTGCCAGCAGCTTAGTGGGGGGGAGCTCCTACGATAAGTACTTC. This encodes CASSLVGGSSYDKYF. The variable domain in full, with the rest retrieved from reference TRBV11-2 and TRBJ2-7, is EAGVAQSPRYKIIEKRQSVAFWCNPISGHATLYWYQQILGQGPKLLIQFQNNGVVDDSQLPKDRFSAERLKGVDSTLKIQPAKLEDSAVYLCASSLVGGSSYDKYFGPGTRLTVT.

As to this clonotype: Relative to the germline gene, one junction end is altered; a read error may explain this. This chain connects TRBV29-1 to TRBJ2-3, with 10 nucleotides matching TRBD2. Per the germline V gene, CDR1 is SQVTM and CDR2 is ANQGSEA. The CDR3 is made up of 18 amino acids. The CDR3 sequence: CSASGVRTSGRATGTQYF. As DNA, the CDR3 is TGCAGCGCGTCAGGGGTGCGGACTAGCGGAAGGGCCACAGGTACGCAGTATTTT.

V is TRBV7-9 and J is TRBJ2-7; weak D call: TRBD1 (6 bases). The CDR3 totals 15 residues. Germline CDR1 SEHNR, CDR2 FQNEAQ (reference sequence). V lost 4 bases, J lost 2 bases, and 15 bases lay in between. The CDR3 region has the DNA TGTGCCAGCAGCTCTTCCCGGACAGTTACCTACGAGCAGTACGTC. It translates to CASSSSRTVTYEQYV.

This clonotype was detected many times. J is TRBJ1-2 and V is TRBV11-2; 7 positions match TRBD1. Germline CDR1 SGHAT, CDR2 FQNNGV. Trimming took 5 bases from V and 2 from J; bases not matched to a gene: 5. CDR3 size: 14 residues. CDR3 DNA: TGTGCCAGCAGCACCTCGACAGGGAACTATGGCTACACCTTC. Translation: CASSTSTGNYGYTF.

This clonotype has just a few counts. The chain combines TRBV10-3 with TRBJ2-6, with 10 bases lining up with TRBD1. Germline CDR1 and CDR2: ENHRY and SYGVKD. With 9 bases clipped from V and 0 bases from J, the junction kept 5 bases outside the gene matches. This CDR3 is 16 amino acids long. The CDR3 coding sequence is TGTGCCATAGGGGGACAGGGGATCTCTGGGGCCAACGTCCTGACTTTC. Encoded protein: CAIGGQGISGANVLTF.

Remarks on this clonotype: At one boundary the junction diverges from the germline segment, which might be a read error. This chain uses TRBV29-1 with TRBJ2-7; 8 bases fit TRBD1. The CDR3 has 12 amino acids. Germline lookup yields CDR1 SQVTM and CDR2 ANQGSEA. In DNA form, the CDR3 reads TGCAGCGTTGACGGACAGGGCGACGATCAGTACTTC. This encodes CSVDGQGDDQYF.

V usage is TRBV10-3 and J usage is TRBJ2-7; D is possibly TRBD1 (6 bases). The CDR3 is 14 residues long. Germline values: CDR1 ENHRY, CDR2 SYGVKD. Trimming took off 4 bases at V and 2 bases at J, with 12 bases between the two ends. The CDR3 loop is CAISGTESPYEQYF. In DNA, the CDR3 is TGTGCCATCAGTGGGACAGAAAGCCCCTACGAGCAGTACTTC.

The CDR3 nucleotides read TGCAGCGTTGAGTTTCTGGGAGTGGGGACCCAGTACTTC. Amino acid sequence: CSVEFLGVGTQYF. V and J are TRBV29-1 and TRBJ2-5; D is perhaps TRBD2 (5 bases). The CDR3 length is 13 residues. V lost 3 bases and J 7 bases, leaving 15 bases between the germline ends. CDR1 SQVTM and CDR2 ANQGSEA come from the germline V gene.

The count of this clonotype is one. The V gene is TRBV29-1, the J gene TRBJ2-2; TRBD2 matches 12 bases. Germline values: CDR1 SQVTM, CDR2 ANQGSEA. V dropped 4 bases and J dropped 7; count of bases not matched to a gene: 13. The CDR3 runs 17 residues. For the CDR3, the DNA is TGCAGCGTTGCCGGTCCCCCTAGCGGGAGGGTACACGGGGAGCTGTTTTTT. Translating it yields CSVAGPPSGRVHGELFF.

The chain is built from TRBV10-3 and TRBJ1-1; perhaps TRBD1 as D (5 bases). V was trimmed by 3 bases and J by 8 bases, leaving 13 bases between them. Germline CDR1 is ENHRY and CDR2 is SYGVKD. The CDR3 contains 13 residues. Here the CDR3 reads CAISDTGRGEAFF. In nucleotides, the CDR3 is TGTGCCATCAGTGACACAGGTAGGGGAGAAGCTTTCTTT.

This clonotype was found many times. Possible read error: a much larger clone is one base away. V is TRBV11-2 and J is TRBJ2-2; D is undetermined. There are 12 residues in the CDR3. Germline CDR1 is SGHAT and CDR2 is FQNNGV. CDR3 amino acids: CAGSPHLGELFF. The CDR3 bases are TGTGCCGGCAGCCCTCACCTCGGGGAGCTGTTTTTT.

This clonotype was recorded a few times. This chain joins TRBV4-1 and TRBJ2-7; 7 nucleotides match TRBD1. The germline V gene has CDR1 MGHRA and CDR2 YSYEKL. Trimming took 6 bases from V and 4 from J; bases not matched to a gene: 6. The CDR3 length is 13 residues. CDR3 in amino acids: CASSGTVSYEQYF. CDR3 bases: TGCGCCAGCAGTGGGACAGTATCTTACGAGCAGTACTTC.

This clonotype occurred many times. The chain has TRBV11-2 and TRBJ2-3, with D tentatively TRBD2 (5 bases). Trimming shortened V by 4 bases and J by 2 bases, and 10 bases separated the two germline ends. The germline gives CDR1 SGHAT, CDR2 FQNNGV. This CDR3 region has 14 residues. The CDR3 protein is CASSSGLYTDTQYF. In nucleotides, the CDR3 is TGTGCCAGCAGCTCAGGACTCTACACAGATACGCAGTATTTT. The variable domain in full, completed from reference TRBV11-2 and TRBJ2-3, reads EAGVAQSPRYKIIEKRQSVAFWCNPISGHATLYWYQQILGQGPKLLIQFQNNGVVDDSQLPKDRFSAERLKGVDSTLKIQPAKLEDSAVYLCASSSGLYTDTQYFGPGTRLTVL.

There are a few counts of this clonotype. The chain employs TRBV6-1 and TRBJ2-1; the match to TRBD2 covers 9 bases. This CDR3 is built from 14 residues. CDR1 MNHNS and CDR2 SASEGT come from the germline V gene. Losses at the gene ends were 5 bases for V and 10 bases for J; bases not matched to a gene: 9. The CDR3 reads CASSPGAGGMEQFF. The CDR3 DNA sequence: TGTGCCAGCAGTCCGGGAGCGGGGGGCATGGAGCAGTTCTTC.

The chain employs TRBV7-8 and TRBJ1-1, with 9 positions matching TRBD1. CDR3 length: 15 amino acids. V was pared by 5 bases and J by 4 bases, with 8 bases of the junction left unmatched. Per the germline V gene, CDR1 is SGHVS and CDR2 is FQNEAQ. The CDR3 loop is CASSPQGQGGTEAFF. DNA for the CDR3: TGTGCCAGCAGCCCACAGGGACAGGGCGGCACTGAAGCTTTCTTT.

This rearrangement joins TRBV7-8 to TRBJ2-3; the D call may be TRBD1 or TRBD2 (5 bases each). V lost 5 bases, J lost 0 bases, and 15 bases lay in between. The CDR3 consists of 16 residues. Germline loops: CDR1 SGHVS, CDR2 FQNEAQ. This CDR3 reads CASSPPRDRSTDTQYF. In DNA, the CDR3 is TGTGCCAGCAGCCCGCCCAGGGACCGTAGCACAGATACGCAGTATTTT. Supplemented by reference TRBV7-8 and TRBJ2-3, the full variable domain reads GAGVSQSPRYKVAKRGQDVALRCDPISGHVSLFWYQQALGQGPEFLTYFQNEAQLDKSGLPSDRFFAERPEGSVSTLKIQRTQQEDSAVYLCASSPPRDRSTDTQYFGPGTRLTVL.

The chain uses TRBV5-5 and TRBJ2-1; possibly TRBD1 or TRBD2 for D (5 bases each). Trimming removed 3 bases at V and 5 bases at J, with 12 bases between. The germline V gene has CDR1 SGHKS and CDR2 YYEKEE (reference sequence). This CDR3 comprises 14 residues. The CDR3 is CASSSGTANNEQFF. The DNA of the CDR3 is TGTGCCAGCAGCTCCGGGACCGCGAACAATGAGCAGTTCTTC.

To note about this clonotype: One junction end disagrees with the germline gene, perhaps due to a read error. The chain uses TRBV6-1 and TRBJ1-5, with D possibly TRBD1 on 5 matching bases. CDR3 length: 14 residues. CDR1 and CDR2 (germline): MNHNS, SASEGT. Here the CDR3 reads CASSEPGTNQPRHF. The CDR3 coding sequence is TGTGCCAGCAGTGAGCCAGGGACCAATCAGCCCCGGCATTTT.

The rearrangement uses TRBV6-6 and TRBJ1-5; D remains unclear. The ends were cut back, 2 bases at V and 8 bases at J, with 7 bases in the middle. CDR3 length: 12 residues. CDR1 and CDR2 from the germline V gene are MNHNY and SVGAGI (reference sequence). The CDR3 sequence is CASSYPQKPQHF. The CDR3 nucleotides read TGTGCCAGCAGTTACCCTCAGAAGCCCCAGCATTTT.